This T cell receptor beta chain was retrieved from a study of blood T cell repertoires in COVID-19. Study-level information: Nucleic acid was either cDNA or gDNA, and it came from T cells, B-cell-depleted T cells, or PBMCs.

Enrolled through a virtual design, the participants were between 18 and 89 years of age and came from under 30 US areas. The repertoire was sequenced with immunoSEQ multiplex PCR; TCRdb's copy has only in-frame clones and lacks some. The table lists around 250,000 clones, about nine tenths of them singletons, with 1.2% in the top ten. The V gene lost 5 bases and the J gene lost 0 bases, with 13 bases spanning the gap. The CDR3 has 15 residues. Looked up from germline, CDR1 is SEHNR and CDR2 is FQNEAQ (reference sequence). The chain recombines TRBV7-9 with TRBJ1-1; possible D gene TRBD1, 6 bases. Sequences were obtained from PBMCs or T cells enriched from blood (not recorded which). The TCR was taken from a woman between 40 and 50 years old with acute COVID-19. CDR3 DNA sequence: TGTGCCAGCAGCCCGGGACATACAATGAACACTGAAGCTTTCTTT. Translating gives CASSPGHTMNTEAFF.